This is a list of T cell receptor beta chains from one sample in a study of T cell changes during pregnancy in multiple sclerosis. Profiled with immunoSEQ multiplex PCR; TCRdb holds only in-frame clones, not every one. The repertoire consists of under 150,000 clones, with around 97% occurring once and the leading ten covering 0.44%. The sequenced sample was peripheral blood, obtained after pregnancy. All receptors derive from a female donor with multiple sclerosis, enrolled in a pregnancy study. Both conserved end residues are part of each CDR3. Fields, in order: V gene, clone size, J gene, D gene, CDR3 protein, CDR3 DNA. D genes are given only for firm matches. The size field is filled for only some rows; it gives once, few, many or a size class.

v_call: TRBV27; clone_size: once; j_call: TRBJ1-2; d_call: .; cdr3_aa: CASSRTAPTNYGYTF; cdr3_nt: TGTGCCAGCAGTCGGACAGCGCCCACTAACTATGGCTACACCTTC
v_call: TRBV2; clone_size: .; j_call: TRBJ2-7; d_call: TRBD1; cdr3_aa: CASRGQGNYEQYF; cdr3_nt: TGTGCCAGCAGGGGACAGGGGAACTACGAGCAGTACTTC
v_call: TRBV6-5; clone_size: .; j_call: TRBJ1-1; d_call: TRBD1; cdr3_aa: CASSQNRGGFPKAFF; cdr3_nt: TGTGCCAGCAGCCAAAACAGGGGTGGGTTTCCTAAAGCTTTCTTT
v_call: TRBV19; clone_size: .; j_call: TRBJ2-3; d_call: .; cdr3_aa: CASSSTEYTQYF; cdr3_nt: TGTGCCAGTAGTAGCACAGAATATACGCAGTATTTT
v_call: TRBV2; clone_size: .; j_call: TRBJ1-4; d_call: TRBD1; cdr3_aa: CASAGTANEKLFF; cdr3_nt: TGTGCCAGCGCCGGGACAGCTAATGAAAAACTGTTTTTT
v_call: TRBV7-2; clone_size: .; j_call: TRBJ1-1; d_call: .; cdr3_aa: CASGLGGLNTEAFF; cdr3_nt: TGTGCCAGCGGTTTGGGGGGTTTGAACACTGAAGCTTTCTTT
v_call: TRBV27; clone_size: .; j_call: TRBJ1-1; d_call: .; cdr3_aa: CASSTVTGNTEAFF; cdr3_nt: TGTGCCAGCAGTACCGTTACAGGGAACACTGAAGCTTTCTTT
v_call: TRBV10-2; clone_size: .; j_call: TRBJ2-1; d_call: TRBD1; cdr3_aa: CASTGQGYNEQFF; cdr3_nt: TGCGCCAGCACGGGACAGGGGTACAATGAGCAGTTCTTC
v_call: TRBV15; clone_size: .; j_call: TRBJ1-6; d_call: .; cdr3_aa: CATSRIKGSSYNSPLHF; cdr3_nt: TGTGCCACCAGCAGAATTAAAGGGAGCTCCTATAATTCACCCCTCCACTTT
v_call: TRBV18; clone_size: .; j_call: TRBJ1-5; d_call: TRBD1; cdr3_aa: CASSRSAGTGNQPQHF; cdr3_nt: TGTGCCAGCTCACGCTCGGCCGGGACAGGGAATCAGCCCCAGCATTTT
v_call: TRBV27; clone_size: .; j_call: TRBJ1-2; d_call: .; cdr3_aa: CASSWGGKNTPGYTF; cdr3_nt: TGTGCCAGCAGTTGGGGGGGGAAGAACACCCCAGGCTACACCTTC
v_call: TRBV29-1; clone_size: .; j_call: TRBJ2-2; d_call: .; cdr3_aa: CSAGPGQYTGELFF; cdr3_nt: TGCAGCGCAGGGCCAGGACAGTACACCGGGGAGCTGTTTTTT
v_call: TRBV11-1; clone_size: .; j_call: TRBJ2-6; d_call: TRBD2; cdr3_aa: CASSLRGTGANVLTF; cdr3_nt: TGTGCCAGCAGCTTGCGGGGGACTGGGGCCAACGTCCTGACTTTC
v_call: TRBV10-3; clone_size: .; j_call: TRBJ2-1; d_call: TRBD2; cdr3_aa: CATQVLAGENEQFF; cdr3_nt: TGTGCCACCCAGGTGCTAGCGGGAGAAAATGAGCAGTTCTTC
v_call: TRBV5-8; clone_size: .; j_call: TRBJ2-4; d_call: .; cdr3_aa: CASSHRLGMGKNIQYF; cdr3_nt: TGTGCCAGCAGCCACAGGTTGGGGATGGGGAAAAACATTCAGTACTTC
v_call: TRBV5-1; clone_size: .; j_call: TRBJ2-5; d_call: TRBD1; cdr3_aa: CASSLGDRVGEETQYF; cdr3_nt: TGCGCCAGCAGCTTGGGGGACAGGGTGGGAGAAGAGACCCAGTACTTC
v_call: TRBV28; clone_size: .; j_call: TRBJ1-2; d_call: .; cdr3_aa: CASSPQGRVGGYTF; cdr3_nt: TGTGCCAGCAGCCCCCAGGGCCGGGTCGGTGGCTACACCTTC
v_call: TRBV18; clone_size: .; j_call: TRBJ2-1; d_call: TRBD2; cdr3_aa: CASSPLPAGYNEQFF; cdr3_nt: TGTGCCAGCTCACCACTGCCAGCGGGGTACAATGAGCAGTTCTTC
v_call: TRBV7-2; clone_size: .; j_call: TRBJ2-7; d_call: TRBD2; cdr3_aa: CASSQTSGRAHEQYF; cdr3_nt: TGTGCCAGCAGCCAAACTAGCGGGAGGGCCCACGAGCAGTACTTC
v_call: TRBV6-1; clone_size: .; j_call: TRBJ2-7; d_call: .; cdr3_aa: CASRGGYEQYF; cdr3_nt: TGTGCCAGCAGGGGGGGTTACGAGCAGTACTTC
v_call: TRBV6-4; clone_size: .; j_call: TRBJ2-2; d_call: TRBD1; cdr3_aa: CASSENRGTGELFF; cdr3_nt: TGTGCCAGCAGTGAGAACAGGGGCACCGGGGAGCTGTTTTTT
v_call: TRBV6-5; clone_size: .; j_call: TRBJ1-2; d_call: TRBD1; cdr3_aa: CASRPTGQGFYGYTF; cdr3_nt: TGTGCCAGCAGACCGACGGGACAGGGATTCTATGGCTACACCTTC
v_call: TRBV6-1; clone_size: .; j_call: TRBJ2-1; d_call: .; cdr3_aa: CALGSYNEQFF; cdr3_nt: TGTGCTCTAGGTTCCTACAATGAGCAGTTCTTC
v_call: TRBV7-9; clone_size: .; j_call: TRBJ2-1; d_call: .; cdr3_aa: CASSLQSAGTYNEQFF; cdr3_nt: TGTGCCAGCAGCTTACAGTCGGCGGGGACCTACAATGAGCAGTTCTTC
v_call: TRBV9; clone_size: .; j_call: TRBJ2-3; d_call: TRBD1; cdr3_aa: CASSVDRVRTDTQYF; cdr3_nt: TGTGCCAGCAGCGTCGACAGGGTTCGCACAGATACGCAGTATTTT
v_call: TRBV6-5; clone_size: few; j_call: TRBJ2-3; d_call: TRBD2; cdr3_aa: CASSYSLAGATDTQYF; cdr3_nt: TGTGCCAGCAGTTACTCTCTAGCGGGGGCTACAGATACGCAGTATTTT
v_call: TRBV5-1; clone_size: .; j_call: TRBJ2-5; d_call: .; cdr3_aa: CASSLRGETQYF; cdr3_nt: TGCGCCAGCAGCTTAAGGGGAGAGACCCAGTACTTC
v_call: TRBV5-8; clone_size: .; j_call: TRBJ1-2; d_call: .; cdr3_aa: CASSLGPTIYGYTF; cdr3_nt: TGTGCCAGCAGCTTGGGACCAACTATCTATGGCTACACCTTC
v_call: TRBV7-9; clone_size: .; j_call: TRBJ2-1; d_call: TRBD2; cdr3_aa: CASSVRTSGRLFNEQFF; cdr3_nt: TGTGCCAGCAGCGTCAGGACTAGCGGGAGATTATTCAATGAGCAGTTCTTC
v_call: TRBV19; clone_size: once; j_call: TRBJ1-1; d_call: .; cdr3_aa: CASSIRQEATEAFF; cdr3_nt: TGTGCCAGTAGTATACGCCAGGAGGCCACTGAAGCTTTCTTT
v_call: TRBV27; clone_size: once; j_call: TRBJ2-7; d_call: TRBD1; cdr3_aa: CASSSSTGGSTEQYF; cdr3_nt: TGTGCCAGCAGTTCATCGACAGGGGGCTCGACCGAGCAGTACTTC
v_call: TRBV6-5; clone_size: .; j_call: TRBJ1-4; d_call: TRBD1; cdr3_aa: CASTSLGTANEKLFF; cdr3_nt: TGTGCCAGCACCTCCCTAGGGACAGCTAATGAAAAACTGTTTTTT
v_call: TRBV27; clone_size: .; j_call: TRBJ1-1; d_call: .; cdr3_aa: CASSLQLQGGNTEAFF; cdr3_nt: TGTGCCAGCAGTTTACAACTACAGGGCGGGAACACTGAAGCTTTCTTT
v_call: TRBV9; clone_size: .; j_call: TRBJ2-5; d_call: TRBD2; cdr3_aa: CASSVEVGGSGETQYF; cdr3_nt: TGTGCCAGCAGCGTAGAAGTTGGCGGGAGTGGGGAGACCCAGTACTTC
v_call: TRBV28; clone_size: .; j_call: TRBJ2-1; d_call: TRBD2; cdr3_aa: CASSSMPALAGATYNEQFF; cdr3_nt: TGTGCCAGCAGTTCAATGCCGGCACTAGCGGGAGCGACCTACAATGAGCAGTTCTTC
v_call: TRBV29-1; clone_size: .; j_call: TRBJ2-7; d_call: .; cdr3_aa: CSVAQGQQYEQYF; cdr3_nt: TGCAGCGTTGCACAGGGCCAGCAGTACGAGCAGTACTTC
v_call: TRBV5-1; clone_size: .; j_call: TRBJ2-1; d_call: TRBD2; cdr3_aa: CASSLDASGRGNEQFF; cdr3_nt: TGCGCCAGCAGCTTGGATGCCAGCGGGAGAGGCAATGAGCAGTTCTTC
v_call: TRBV7-6; clone_size: .; j_call: TRBJ2-3; d_call: TRBD2; cdr3_aa: CASTPLAGSPDTQYF; cdr3_nt: TGTGCCAGCACCCCTCTAGCGGGGTCCCCGGATACGCAGTATTTT
v_call: TRBV7-2; clone_size: .; j_call: TRBJ2-1; d_call: .; cdr3_aa: CASSPIQRSSYNEQFF; cdr3_nt: TGTGCCAGCAGCCCGATTCAGAGGAGCTCCTACAATGAGCAGTTCTTC
v_call: TRBV28; clone_size: .; j_call: TRBJ1-1; d_call: TRBD1; cdr3_aa: CASSWDRVPGAEAFF; cdr3_nt: TGTGCCAGCAGTTGGGACAGGGTTCCCGGCGCTGAAGCTTTCTTT
v_call: TRBV28; clone_size: .; j_call: TRBJ2-3; d_call: .; cdr3_aa: CASSPRIGSPDTQYF; cdr3_nt: TGTGCCAGCAGCCCTCGTATCGGTTCCCCAGATACGCAGTATTTT
v_call: TRBV19; clone_size: once; j_call: TRBJ1-3; d_call: .; cdr3_aa: CASSRGHFSGNTIYF; cdr3_nt: TGTGCCAGTAGCCGGGGACACTTCTCTGGAAACACCATATATTTT
v_call: TRBV27; clone_size: .; j_call: TRBJ2-7; d_call: TRBD1; cdr3_aa: CASSLSQVTGGSLRQYF; cdr3_nt: TGTGCCAGCAGTTTATCCCAGGTTACAGGGGGTTCCCTACGGCAGTACTTC
v_call: TRBV7-2; clone_size: .; j_call: TRBJ1-5; d_call: TRBD1; cdr3_aa: CASSLAGTGNYQPQHF; cdr3_nt: TGTGCCAGCAGCTTAGCTGGGACAGGGAATTATCAGCCCCAGCATTTT
v_call: TRBV18; clone_size: .; j_call: TRBJ1-3; d_call: .; cdr3_aa: CASSPRGGDSGNTIYF; cdr3_nt: TGTGCCAGCTCACCGCGCGGGGGAGACTCTGGAAACACCATATATTTT
v_call: TRBV2; clone_size: .; j_call: TRBJ2-2; d_call: TRBD1; cdr3_aa: CASTGTGSNTGELFF; cdr3_nt: TGTGCCAGCACGGGGACAGGGTCGAACACCGGGGAGCTGTTTTTT
v_call: TRBV19; clone_size: .; j_call: TRBJ1-2; d_call: TRBD1; cdr3_aa: CASSIHRDRSYGYTF; cdr3_nt: TGTGCCAGTAGTATCCACCGGGACAGATCCTATGGCTACACCTTC
v_call: TRBV7-9; clone_size: .; j_call: TRBJ2-5; d_call: TRBD1; cdr3_aa: CASTSDRGRETQYF; cdr3_nt: TGTGCCAGCACCTCGGACAGGGGGCGCGAGACCCAGTACTTC
v_call: TRBV5-6; clone_size: .; j_call: TRBJ2-7; d_call: TRBD1; cdr3_aa: CASSLRMAGGHEQYF; cdr3_nt: TGTGCCAGCAGCTTGAGGATGGCAGGGGGCCACGAGCAGTACTTC